The entry below gives a single T cell receptor (beta chain) sequence along with its context. These data are taken from a study of blood T cell repertoires in COVID-19. For the study at large: The United States, Italy and Spain supplied acute and convalescent COVID-19 samples. From T cells, B-cell-depleted T cells, or PBMCs came the material, which was cDNA or gDNA.

Trimming left V 1 base short and J 5 bases short, with 10 bases between. Germline CDR1 SGDLS, CDR2 YYNGEE. This CDR3 has 14 amino acids. Authors' methods: Using reference gene primer amplification, nucleated cell counts were estimated. Here immunoSEQ multiplex PCR was the method, and the copy in TCRdb shows in-frame clones only, minus some. D and trimming were read from the DNA, whereas the V and J calls and clone size are those reported in that table. The sample holds some 100,000 clones, approximately 88% seen once. The clonotype was recovered from a woman aged 60 to 75 with acute or convalescent COVID-19. The specimen sequenced was peripheral blood. The V gene is TRBV9, the J gene TRBJ2-1, with D possibly matching TRBD2 (5 bases). CDR3 DNA: TGTGCCAGCAGCGTAACGCGGGTGGACAATGAGCAGTTCTTC. Translating gives CASSVTRVDNEQFF. The full variable domain, with the rest looked up from reference TRBV9 and TRBJ2-1, is DSGVTQTPKHLITATGQRVTLRCSPRSGDLSVYWYQQSLDQGLQFLIQYYNGEERAKGNILERFSAQQFPDLHSELNLSSLELGDSALYFCASSVTRVDNEQFFGPGTRLTVL.